This T cell receptor (beta chain) derives from a study of T cell responses to AZD1222 COVID-19 vaccine listed by TCRdb under 2021. For the study in its entirety: AZD1222 recipients whose second dose came at about 4 weeks and those whose second dose came at about 12 weeks were combined into one group, since spike-specific TCR depth and breadth did not differ between the two schedules. TCR sequencing covered 233 trial participants: 200 to 210 given two doses of AZD1222 and approximately 26 given two doses of MenACWY control vaccine. Enrollment into the trials was organized by age into subgroups of 18-55, 56-69 and 70-plus years, and those subgroups contained roughly 140, 27 and 60 TCR-sequenced participants, respectively. Results and caveats for the whole study, not just this receptor: Conclusions about previously exposed vaccinees are limited, since just a handful of AZD1222 recipients were seropositive for SARS-CoV-2 at baseline. No day 14 peak-response samples were available, so repertoires were characterized only after the peak T cell response. The 56-69-year group was small, and its depth increase did not reach significance, likely because of low power. Most participants were white British and females outnumbered males, and the authors suggested that clonal diversity may have been underestimated. The vaccine-associated CD4 TCRs covered the entire spike protein, and the dominant responses fell in regions 160-218 and 743-854. Spike-specific TCR breadth and depth rose significantly after two AZD1222 doses compared with day 0 and with MenACWY recipients. Reportedly, almost half of the unique spike-specific TCRs recognized epitopes lying outside the regions that are mutated in the B.1.351 and B.1.1.7 variants.

The CDR3 regions of human TCRbeta chains were subjected to immunosequencing. The source study handled its data this way. Repertoire TCRs were matched against a reference library of SARS-CoV-2-specific TCRs generated with the MIRA antigen-specificity platform. Breadth was defined as the fraction of unique TCRs that were SARS-CoV-2-associated, and depth was defined as the fraction of total T cells that were SARS-CoV-2-associated. Using the MIRA data, each spike-specific TCR was assigned both to the spike region to which the TCR was reactive and to a CD4 or CD8 class. Log10-transformed breadth and depth values were compared by one-way ANOVA with Sidak's multiple comparisons tests. This immuneACCESS table, as held by TCRdb, lists in-frame sequences with V and J called but not all clones. Of the missing ones, under half trace to an unresolved V gene in checked studies; the others have no known cause. That table gives V, J and clone size, and the DNA gave D and trimming. This sample lists 90,000 to 100,000 clones; 88% were detected once. The top ten constitute around 3% of the sample.

With regard to this clone: No antigen is known for it. No per-base quality is available; no much larger clone lies one base away. Other DNA sequences of this sample code for an identical CDR3.

In light of the paper, this sample's time point label describes: baseline before first vaccination. Vaccinee samples came from UK trials COV001 and COV002, including a single-blind randomized controlled phase 2/3 trial of AZD1222 (ChAdOx1 nCoV-19) in healthy adults. For TCRbeta chain sequencing, PBMC samples were collected from trial participants at day 0 and at day 28 after the second dose. The CDR3 numbers 13 residues from cysteine through phenylalanine. The CDR3 DNA has 39 bases and is translated from base 1. V loses 0 bases of germline sequence and J loses 3 bases, and the interval between the two ends is 7 bases. The germline V gene (reference sequence) yields GTSNPN for CDR1 and SVGIG for CDR2.

The receptor was derived from an adult in good health. The sample here was peripheral blood, taken on day 0 of AZD1222 vaccination. Rearrangement joined TRBV30 to TRBJ2-3; the D gene lacks a confident call. The CDR3 loop reads CAWSVLGTDTQYF. DNA sequence: TGTGCCTGGAGTGTACTCGGTACAGATACGCAGTATTTT.